The 3 T cell receptor beta chains below come from one sample, sequenced in a study of blood T cell repertoires in COVID-19. Profiling relied on immunoSEQ multiplex PCR, and the TCRdb table lists in-frame clones only, not all of them. The sample lists about 320,000 clones, roughly 90% occurring once. Sequenced: PBMCs or T cells enriched from blood (not recorded which). These receptors all stem from a woman under 40 who had been exposed to COVID-19.

The chain carries TRBV7-9 and TRBJ1-6, with D possibly being TRBD1 (5 bases). Germline V gene data show CDR1 as SEHNR and CDR2 as FQNEAQ (reference sequence). Trimming left V 5 bases short and J 0 bases short, with 17 bases between. The CDR3 totals 18 residues. CDR3 region: CASSPGTLGHSYNSPLHF. For the CDR3, the DNA is TGTGCCAGCAGCCCCGGCACACTTGGACACTCCTATAATTCACCCCTCCACTTT.

The V call is TRBV6-2 or TRBV6-3, the J call TRBJ1-1; no clear D gene. V lost 2 bases to trimming and J lost 1 base, with 8 bases between them. The CDR3 sequence is 14 residues long. From germline, CDR1 is MNHEY and CDR2 SVGEGT. CDR3 coding DNA: TGTGCCAGCAGTTACGACACTTGGAACACTGAAGCTTTCTTT. Amino acids: CASSYDTWNTEAFF.

V gene TRBV6-1 combines with J gene TRBJ1-6; D is perhaps TRBD1 (6 bases). Germline V gives CDR1 MNHNS, CDR2 SASEGT. The CDR3 has 16 amino acids. Trimming removed 4 bases at V and 8 bases at J, with 18 bases between. As DNA, the CDR3 is TGTGCCAGCAGTGTACAGGACAGAATGCTTTATTCACCCCTCCACTTT. It codes for CASSVQDRMLYSPLHF.